This TCR beta chain was documented in a study of blood T cell repertoires in COVID-19. About the research overall: Acute and convalescent COVID-19 samples came from the United States, Italy and Spain.

V lost 2 bases and J lost 0, with 14 bases in between. CDR3 length: 16 amino acids. The V gene's germline CDR1 is SGHNT and CDR2 YYREEE (reference sequence). Assay: immunoSEQ multiplex PCR; the TCRdb copy retains only in-frame clones and omits some. The repertoire consists of roughly 150,000 clones, with 78% occurring once and the leading ten covering roughly 14%. V and J are TRBV5-4 and TRBJ1-1, with a weak D call TRBD1 (6 bases). Input material: peripheral blood. The clonotype originates from an elderly woman with acute or convalescent COVID-19. The chain's CDR3 is CASSFGGGTMNTEAFF. For the CDR3, the DNA is TGTGCCAGCAGCTTCGGGGGGGGGACAATGAACACTGAAGCTTTCTTT.